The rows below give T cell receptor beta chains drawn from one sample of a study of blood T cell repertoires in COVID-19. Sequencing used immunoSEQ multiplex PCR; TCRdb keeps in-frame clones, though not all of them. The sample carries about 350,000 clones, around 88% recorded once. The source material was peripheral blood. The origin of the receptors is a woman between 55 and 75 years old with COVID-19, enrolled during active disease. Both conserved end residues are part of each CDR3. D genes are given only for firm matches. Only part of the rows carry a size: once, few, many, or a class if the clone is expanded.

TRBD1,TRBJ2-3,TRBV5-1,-,CASSQDRGQDTQYF,TGCGCCAGCAGCCAGGACAGGGGGCAAGATACGCAGTATTTT
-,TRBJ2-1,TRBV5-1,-,CASSQRGSDNEQFF,TGCGCCAGCAGCCAGCGAGGGTCCGACAATGAGCAGTTCTTC
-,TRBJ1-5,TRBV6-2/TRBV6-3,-,CASSYSDTNQPQHF,TGTGCCAGCAGTTACTCGGACACCAATCAGCCCCAGCATTTT
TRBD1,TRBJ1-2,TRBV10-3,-,CAINTGTGDLRSNLWGGYTF,TGTGCCATCAACACCGGGACAGGGGATTTAAGATCCAACCTATGGGGGGGCTACACCTTC
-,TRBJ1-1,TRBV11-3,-,CASSFAGLLGAEAFF,TGTGCCAGCAGCTTTGCGGGACTGTTGGGCGCTGAAGCTTTCTTT
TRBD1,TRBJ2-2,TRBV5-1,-,CASSIGTGGNTGELFF,TGCGCCAGCAGCATAGGGACAGGCGGCAACACCGGGGAGCTGTTTTTT
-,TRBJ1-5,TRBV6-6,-,CASSYSPSSQPQHF,TGTGCCAGCAGTTACTCCCCCTCTAGTCAGCCCCAGCATTTT
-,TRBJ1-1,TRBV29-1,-,CSVTLMRNTEAFF,TGCAGCGTCACGCTTATGCGGAACACTGAAGCTTTCTTT
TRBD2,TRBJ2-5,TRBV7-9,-,CASSFGNSGGQETQYF,TGTGCCAGCAGCTTTGGTAATAGCGGGGGCCAAGAGACCCAGTACTTC
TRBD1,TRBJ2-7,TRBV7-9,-,CASSSQGAREQYF,TGTGCCAGCTCATCACAGGGGGCGAGGGAGCAGTACTTC
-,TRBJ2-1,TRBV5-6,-,CASSYGEGHYNEQFF,TGTGCCAGCAGCTATGGAGAGGGCCACTACAATGAGCAGTTCTTC
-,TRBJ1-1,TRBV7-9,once,CASSLLGPEAFF,TGTGCCAGCAGCTTGCTAGGCCCCGAAGCTTTCTTT
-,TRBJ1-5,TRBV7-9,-,CASSRGGELEHF,TGTGCCAGCAGCCGCGGCGGGGAGCTAGAGCATTTT
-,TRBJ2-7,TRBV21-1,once,CASSKDECGGAQEQYF,TGTGCCAGCAGCAAAGACGAGTGCGGGGGGGCGCAGGAGCAGTACTTC
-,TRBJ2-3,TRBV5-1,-,CASSLSPPRQDTQYF,TGCGCCAGCAGCTTGTCTCCCCCGAGGCAAGATACGCAGTATTTT
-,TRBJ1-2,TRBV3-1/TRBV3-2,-,CASSQGSAGLGYTF,TGTGCCAGCAGCCAAGGGTCGGCAGGGTTGGGCTACACCTTC
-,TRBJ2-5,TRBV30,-,CAWVAGGKTQYF,TGTGCCTGGGTGGCAGGCGGGAAGACCCAGTACTTC
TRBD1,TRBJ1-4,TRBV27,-,CASSSWTGFNEKLFF,TGTGCCAGCAGTTCCTGGACAGGATTTAATGAAAAACTGTTTTTT
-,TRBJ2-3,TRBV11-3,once,CASRERWDTQYF,TGTGCCAGCAGGGAGAGGTGGGATACGCAGTATTTT
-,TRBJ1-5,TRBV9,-,CASSVQGGNQPQHF,TGTGCCAGCAGCGTCCAAGGGGGCAATCAGCCCCAGCATTTT
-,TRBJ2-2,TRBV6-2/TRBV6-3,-,CASSYSGLDTGELFF,TGTGCCAGCAGTTACAGCGGGTTGGACACCGGGGAGCTGTTTTTT
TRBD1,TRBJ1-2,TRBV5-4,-,CASSSNRGQGYGYTF,TGTGCCAGCAGCTCAAACAGGGGGCAGGGCTATGGCTACACCTTC
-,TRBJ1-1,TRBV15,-,CATSRGIYQGLMNTEAFF,TGTGCCACCAGCAGAGGGATTTATCAGGGGCTAATGAACACTGAAGCTTTCTTT
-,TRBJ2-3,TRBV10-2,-,CASTPRGGFLSDTQYF,TGCGCCAGCACTCCCCGTGGGGGGTTCTTGTCAGATACGCAGTATTTT
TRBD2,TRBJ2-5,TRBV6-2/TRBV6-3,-,CASSPRLAGGHQETQYF,TGTGCCAGCAGCCCTCGACTAGCGGGGGGCCACCAAGAGACCCAGTACTTC
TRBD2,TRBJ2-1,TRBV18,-,CASSPFRGGAGNEQFF,TGTGCCAGCTCACCATTTCGCGGGGGGGCTGGTAATGAGCAGTTCTTC
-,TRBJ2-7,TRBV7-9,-,CASSLDRGGEQYF,TGTGCCAGCAGCCTGGACAGAGGAGGCGAGCAGTACTTC
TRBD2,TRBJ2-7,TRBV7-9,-,CASSPGTSGGGGREQYF,TGTGCCAGCAGCCCGGGGACTAGCGGGGGAGGGGGAAGGGAGCAGTACTTC
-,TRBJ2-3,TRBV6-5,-,CASGRHLQTTDTQYF,TGTGCCAGCGGGAGACACTTACAAACCACAGATACGCAGTATTTT
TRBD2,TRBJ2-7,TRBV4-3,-,CASSLSLVAGGPEQYF,TGCGCCAGCAGCCTATCGTTGGTAGCGGGGGGGCCCGAGCAGTACTTC
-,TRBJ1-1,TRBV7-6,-,CASSPGGVRNTEAFF,TGTGCCAGCAGCCCGGGGGGGGTGAGGAACACTGAAGCTTTCTTT
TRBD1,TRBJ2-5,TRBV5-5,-,CASSTGQGEETQYF,TGTGCCAGCAGCACGGGACAGGGGGAAGAGACCCAGTACTTC
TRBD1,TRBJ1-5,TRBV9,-,CASSPGTGSNQPQHF,TGTGCCAGCAGCCCCGGGACAGGAAGCAATCAGCCCCAGCATTTT
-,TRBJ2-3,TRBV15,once,CATSRGPRTGGEDTQYF,TGTGCCACCAGCAGGGGACCTCGTACAGGGGGGGAGGATACGCAGTATTTT
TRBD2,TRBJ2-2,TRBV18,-,CASSPSGENTGELFF,TGTGCCAGCTCACCTAGCGGGGAGAACACCGGGGAGCTGTTTTTT
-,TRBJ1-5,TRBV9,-,CASSASGRAHQPQHF,TGTGCCAGCAGCGCCAGCGGGAGAGCTCATCAGCCCCAGCATTTT
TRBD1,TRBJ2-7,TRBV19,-,CASTSGDSRYEQYF,TGTGCCAGTACCTCTGGGGACAGTCGGTACGAGCAGTACTTC
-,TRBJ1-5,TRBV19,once,CASSNHPRGSSNQPQHF,TGTGCCAGTAGTAATCATCCCAGGGGTTCTAGCAATCAGCCCCAGCATTTT
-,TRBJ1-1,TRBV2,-,CASTLRNTEAFF,TGTGCCAGCACCCTGCGGAACACTGAAGCTTTCTTT
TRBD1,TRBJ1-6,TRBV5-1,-,CASSLARQGNSPLHF,TGCGCCAGCAGCTTGGCCCGACAGGGTAATTCACCCCTCCACTTT
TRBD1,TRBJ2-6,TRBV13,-,CASSPPTGGPGANVLTF,TGTGCCAGCAGCCCACCGACAGGGGGCCCTGGGGCCAACGTCCTGACTTTC
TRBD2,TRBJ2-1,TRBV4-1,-,CASSQDLGTSGRNEQFF,TGCGCCAGCAGCCAAGATTTGGGGACTAGCGGGCGCAATGAGCAGTTCTTC
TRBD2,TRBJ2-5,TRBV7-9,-,CASSSSGGAAGETQYF,TGTGCCAGCAGCTCCTCCGGGGGGGCCGCCGGGGAGACCCAGTACTTC
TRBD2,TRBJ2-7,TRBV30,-,CAWSVPRGGRPYEQYF,TGTGCCTGGAGTGTACCCCGGGGGGGCCGTCCCTACGAGCAGTACTTC
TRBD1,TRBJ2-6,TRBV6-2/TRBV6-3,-,CASSYLGQGRLSGANVLTF,TGTGCCAGCAGTTACTTGGGACAGGGGAGGCTCTCTGGGGCCAACGTCCTGACTTTC
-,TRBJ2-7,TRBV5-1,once,CASSLQQPRSNEQYF,TGCGCCAGCAGCTTGCAACAACCTAGGTCCAACGAGCAGTACTTC
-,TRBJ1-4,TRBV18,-,CASSVGGNNEKLFF,TGTGCCAGCTCGGTCGGGGGGAATAATGAAAAACTGTTTTTT
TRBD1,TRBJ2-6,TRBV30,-,CAWSRDRVSGANVLTF,TGTGCCTGGAGCCGGGACAGGGTCTCTGGGGCCAACGTCCTGACTTTC
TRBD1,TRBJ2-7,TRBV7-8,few,CASSPGGSYEQYF,TGTGCCAGCAGCCCAGGGGGCTCCTACGAGCAGTACTTC
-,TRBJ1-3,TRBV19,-,CASSTGGNTIYF,TGTGCCAGTAGCACAGGCGGAAACACCATATATTTT
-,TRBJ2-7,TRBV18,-,CASSPRPTAEYEQYF,TGTGCCAGCTCACCACGGCCTACCGCGGAGTACGAGCAGTACTTC
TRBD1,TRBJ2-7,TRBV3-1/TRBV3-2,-,CASSPQGQGLAYEQYF,TGTGCCAGCAGCCCCCAAGGACAGGGATTAGCCTACGAGCAGTACTTC